This T cell receptor (beta chain) came from a study of cytomegalovirus exposure and HLA in healthy donors. The primer mix had 60 Vbeta and 13 Jbeta primers. TCRdb's copy holds only in-frame clones and misses some; the assay was immunoSEQ multiplex PCR. Among roughly 100,000 clones listed, approximately 14% were seen once. This clone was seen once. There are 15 residues in the CDR3. V lost 5 bases to trimming and J lost 3 bases; unmatched junction nucleotides: 4. Germline V lookup: CDR1 SGHRS, CDR2 YFSETQ. Sequencing input: PBMCs. The TCR originated in a female donor in good health and CMV-seronegative. The V gene is TRBV5-1, the J gene TRBJ2-5; TRBD2 aligns across 13 bases. The CDR3, as DNA: TGCGCCAGCAGGACCGGGACTAGCGGGAAAGAGACCCAGTACTTC. Translated: CASRTGTSGKETQYF.